This TCR beta chain derives from a study of T cell responses to AZD1222 COVID-19 vaccine. The overall study: Second-dose intervals of approximately 4 or approximately 12 weeks were pooled.

This clone was picked up one time. Here immunoSEQ multiplex PCR was the method, and the copy in TCRdb shows in-frame clones only, minus some. The sample includes about 130,000 clones, 88% of them seen just once. V gave up 3 bases and J gave up 1 base; unmatched junction bases: 3. This CDR3 region has 14 residues. Germline lookup yields CDR1 MNHEY and CDR2 SMNVEV (reference sequence). Sequences were derived from peripheral blood, sampled on day 0 of AZD1222 vaccination. The chain employs TRBV27 and TRBJ2-7; 7 nucleotides line up with TRBD1. The sequence came from an adult in good health. This chain's CDR3 is CASSFNRGSYEQYF. The DNA for the CDR3 is TGTGCCAGCAGTTTTAACAGGGGTTCCTACGAGCAGTACTTC.